This T cell receptor beta chain was identified during a study of CD8 T cells in ankylosing spondylitis. Details on this clonotype: Its antigen is as yet unknown.

Researchers built TCR beta libraries using quantitative 5'-RACE with molecular barcodes. TCRdb reanalysed the 5' RACE reads using MiXCR and keeps one entry per CDR3 protein. There are about 540,000 distinct CDR3 sequences in the sample; about an eighth occur only once, and almost 7% lies in the top ten. Germline loops: CDR1 SGHNT, CDR2 YENEEA. The length of the CDR3 is 13 residues. The germline V and J ends were trimmed by 7 bases and 5 bases, with 12 bases remaining between them. Study-level results: What appeared characteristic of ankylosing spondylitis blood was a TCR beta motif of 7 or 8 highly homologous variants.

Sequencing was carried out using blood, either unsorted or a sorted T cell fraction (not recorded which). The clonotype originates from a male donor with ankylosing spondylitis. This chain joins TRBV11-3 and TRBJ2-1, with D perhaps assigned TRBD1 or TRBD2 (5 bases each). As DNA, the CDR3 is TGTGCCAGCAAGGGCCGAGGGGACAATGAGCAGTTCTTC. Its protein is CASKGRGDNEQFF.